This T cell receptor beta chain was recovered during a study of T cell responses to AZD1222 COVID-19 vaccine. Germline V gene sequence: CDR1 SNHLY, CDR2 FYNNEI. This CDR3 has 13 residues. V lost 3 bases to trimming and J lost 4 bases, with 10 bases between them. TCRdb's table, derived via immunoSEQ multiplex PCR, lists solely in-frame clones and lacks some. The sample records about 120,000 clones, about four fifths being singletons. This TCR derives from an adult in good health. The rearrangement uses TRBV2 and TRBJ2-7, with D perhaps matching TRBD2 (6 bases). The sequenced sample was peripheral blood, obtained on day 0 of AZD1222 vaccination. In DNA form, the CDR3 reads TGTGCCAGCAGTGACGGGGGTCTATACGAGCAGTACTTC. Translated, it gives CASSDGGLYEQYF. Using reference TRBV2 and TRBJ2-7 for the parts outside the CDR3, the full variable domain is EPEVTQTPSHQVTQMGQEVILRCVPISNHLYFYWYRQILGQKVEFLVSFYNNEISEKSEIFDDQFSVERPDGSNFTLKIRSTKLEDSAMYFCASSDGGLYEQYFGPGTRLTVT.